These 21 T cell receptor beta chains were all obtained from the same sample, sequenced in a study of cytomegalovirus exposure and HLA in healthy donors. 60 Vbeta and 13 Jbeta primers were used in PCR. Only in-frame clones appear in the TCRdb table, and some are missing; sequencing was by immunoSEQ multiplex PCR. This table holds fewer than 200,000 clones, 82% found once. Specimen: PBMCs. These receptor sequences come from a girl aged 5 to 17 in good health and CMV-seropositive.

The J gene is TRBJ2-1, the V gene TRBV5-8; TRBD2 aligns across 8 bases. This CDR3 has 16 residues. CDR1 is SGHTS, CDR2 YDEGEE, per germline. J was trimmed by 7 bases and V by 1 base; bases with no gene match: 10. CDR3 in amino acids: CASSLQRGGTNNEQFF. The CDR3 DNA sequence: TGTGCCAGCAGCTTGCAACGGGGGGGGACAAATAATGAGCAGTTCTTC.

The CDR3, as DNA: TGTGCCAGCAGCCATAACAGGGGGGCGATGAACACTGAAGCTTTCTTT. Translation: CASSHNRGAMNTEAFF. The J gene is TRBJ1-1, the V gene TRBV13, with 8 bases fitting TRBD1. V lost 5 bases to trimming and J lost 0 bases; unmatched junction nucleotides: 8. Germline V lookup: CDR1 PRHDT, CDR2 FYEKMQ (reference sequence). The CDR3 length is 16 residues.

The chain recombines TRBV11-2 with TRBJ2-1; TRBD1 is a possible D gene (6 bases). CDR3 length: 17 amino acids. V was trimmed by 3 bases and J by 0 bases, leaving 15 bases between them. Germline V gene sequence: CDR1 SGHAT, CDR2 FQNNGV. The CDR3 DNA reads TGTGCCAGCAGCTTCCACAGGGCCCTAGACTCCTACAATGAGCAGTTCTTC. This sequence encodes CASSFHRALDSYNEQFF.

This chain connects TRBV30 to TRBJ2-7; 7 bases fit TRBD1. Unmatched junction bases numbered 9, after V lost 1 base and J lost 6 bases. CDR1 and CDR2 (germline): GTSNPN, SVGIG (reference sequence). The CDR3 has 14 residues. CDR3 sequence (DNA): TGTGCCTGGAGTGAAGCCAGGGGGTACCCCGAGCAGTACTTC. Protein product: CAWSEARGYPEQYF.

The chain recombines TRBV6-5 with TRBJ1-5; D is undetermined. This CDR3 has 13 residues. Germline CDR1 is MNHEY and CDR2 is SVGAGI. Trimming removed 6 bases from V and 4 bases from J, with 10 bases in between. The CDR3 DNA sequence: TGTGCCAGCAGCCTAATGCCTAATCAGCCCCAGCATTTT. Its protein is CASSLMPNQPQHF.

The rearrangement links TRBV5-4 to TRBJ2-1, with D tentatively TRBD2 (7 bases). Per germline, CDR1 SGHNT and CDR2 YYREEE (reference sequence). This CDR3 comprises 13 residues. V lost 2 bases and J 6 bases, leaving 9 bases between the germline ends. The CDR3 loop is CASSLRGGNEQFF. CDR3 in DNA: TGTGCCAGCAGCTTAAGGGGGGGCAATGAGCAGTTCTTC.

The CDR3 DNA reads as TGCGCCAGCAGCCAAAACGCGGGACAGGGACCAAACTATGGCTACACCTTC. This translates into CASSQNAGQGPNYGYTF. The J gene is TRBJ1-2, the V gene TRBV4-1; 9 bases fit TRBD1. Germline assignment: CDR1 MGHRA and CDR2 YSYEKL. V lost 2 bases and J lost 2; bases outside the gene matches: 9. CDR3 length: 17 amino acids.

The genes are TRBV27 and TRBJ2-3, with 8 bases lining up with TRBD2. Trimming cost V 3 bases and J 4 bases; bases outside gene matches: 6. CDR3 length: 15 residues. Per germline, CDR1 MNHEY and CDR2 SMNVEV (reference sequence). Here the CDR3 DNA reads TGTGCCAGCAGTTTCGGGGGGGCCAGGGCAGATACGCAGTATTTT. Protein sequence: CASSFGGARADTQYF.

Only one count was recorded for this clone. The chain is built from TRBV29-1 and TRBJ2-5, with 8 positions matching TRBD2. The length of the CDR3 is 16 residues. V lost 2 bases, J lost 5 bases, and 13 bases stayed unmatched. From germline, CDR1 is SQVTM and CDR2 ANQGSEA. The CDR3 loop reads CSVEFPSGRMGETQYF. The DNA for the CDR3 is TGCAGCGTTGAATTTCCTAGCGGGCGCATGGGGGAGACCCAGTACTTC.

The chain combines TRBV5-4 with TRBJ1-1; perhaps TRBD1 as D (5 bases). The CDR3 totals 15 residues. The germline V gene has CDR1 SGHNT and CDR2 YYREEE (reference sequence). V was shortened by 3 bases and J by 2 bases, with 14 bases between the two germline ends. DNA for the CDR3: TGTGCCAGCAGCTCCGACGCACAGGTAAACACTGAAGCTTTCTTT. Amino acid sequence: CASSSDAQVNTEAFF.

V and J are TRBV10-2 and TRBJ2-3; maybe TRBD2 (5 bases). The germline gives CDR1 WSHSY, CDR2 SAAADI. CDR3 size: 13 residues. V gave up 6 bases and J gave up 9 bases, with 16 bases separating them. CDR3 nucleotides: TGCGCCAGCAGGAACGAACTAGGTGGCACGCAGTATTTT. It is translated as CASRNELGGTQYF.

This chain uses TRBV2 with TRBJ2-2, with 8 bases matching TRBD1. Germline CDR1 and CDR2: SNHLY and FYNNEI. The CDR3 spans 14 residues. The V gene end was trimmed by 6 bases and the J gene end by 7 bases; junction bases not matched to a gene: 7. The CDR3 is CASSPRGRYGELFF. CDR3 sequence (DNA): TGTGCCAGCAGCCCCAGGGGGCGTTACGGGGAGCTGTTTTTT.

V gene TRBV5-6 combines with J gene TRBJ2-7; 8 bases match TRBD2. Looked up from germline, CDR1 is SGHDT and CDR2 is YYEEEE. The trim removed 2 bases at V and 3 bases at J, leaving 4 bases unmatched. The CDR3 is made up of 14 amino acids. The CDR3 DNA follows: TGTGCCAGCAGCTTTCGGGGGGGTAACTACGAGCAGTACTTC. This codes for CASSFRGGNYEQYF.

The chain has TRBV4-1 and TRBJ2-7, with 12 bases fitting TRBD2. Per the germline V gene, CDR1 is MGHRA and CDR2 is YSYEKL. The length of the CDR3 is 15 residues. After removal of 2 bases from V and 2 bases from J, the junction contained 1 base not matched to a gene. This chain's CDR3 is CASSQLAGGPYEQYF. The CDR3 DNA sequence: TGCGCCAGCAGCCAACTAGCGGGAGGGCCCTACGAGCAGTACTTC.

J is TRBJ1-2 and V is TRBV6-1; 10 nucleotides line up with TRBD1. This CDR3 comprises 14 residues. The J segment lost 8 bases and the V segment lost 7 bases, leaving 10 bases of the junction unmatched. CDR1 is MNHNS and CDR2 is SASEGT in the germline V gene. The CDR3 reads CASTGTGDLGGYTF. The CDR3 nucleotides are TGTGCCAGCACTGGGACAGGGGATCTCGGCGGCTACACCTTC.

The rearrangement uses TRBV10-1 and TRBJ2-2; D uncertain. The CDR3 is 17 amino acids. Trimming cost V 3 bases and J 1 base, with 15 bases left between them. The V gene's germline CDR1 is WNHNN and CDR2 SYGVQD (reference sequence). CDR3 residues: CASSDVPEQMNTGELFF. CDR3 in DNA: TGCGCCAGCAGTGATGTTCCGGAACAGATGAACACCGGGGAGCTGTTTTTT.

The chain is built from TRBV10-3 and TRBJ1-3, with a possible D match to TRBD1 (5 bases). The germline V gene has CDR1 ENHRY and CDR2 SYGVKD. CDR3 size: 13 residues. V was shortened by 11 bases and J by 2 bases, with 13 bases between the two germline ends. This CDR3 reads CASLGGTGNTIYF. The CDR3 bases are TGTGCCTCTCTCGGGGGGACTGGAAACACCATATATTTT.

This rearrangement joins TRBV10-3 to TRBJ2-7; D is uncertain. The germline CDR1 and CDR2 sequences are ENHRY and SYGVKD. The germline V and J ends were trimmed by 4 bases and 2 bases, with 9 bases remaining between them. There are 13 residues in the CDR3. The CDR3 protein is CAISAVEAYEQYF. The CDR3 DNA reads as TGTGCCATCAGTGCGGTCGAGGCCTACGAGCAGTACTTC.

The rearrangement uses TRBV2 and TRBJ1-3, with D possibly matching TRBD1 (5 bases). The CDR3 length is 15 residues. From germline, CDR1 is SNHLY and CDR2 FYNNEI. Between the trimmed V and J ends, which lost 3 bases and 0 bases, there was a span of 9 bases. Written as DNA, the CDR3 is TGTGCCAGCAGTGATACAGGCGCCTCTGGAAACACCATATATTTT. Its translation: CASSDTGASGNTIYF.

This clone was recorded a few times. The chain has TRBV6-4 and TRBJ1-1; a possible D gene is TRBD1 (5 bases). This CDR3 is built from 13 residues. Germline assignment: CDR1 MRHNA and CDR2 SNTAGT. V shed 6 bases and J shed 1 base, with 9 bases lying between them. This CDR3 reads CASRQGENTEAFF. The DNA of the CDR3 is TGTGCCAGCAGGCAGGGCGAGAACACTGAAGCTTTCTTT.

This chain connects TRBV14 to TRBJ2-5; D not certain. Trimming left V 4 bases short and J 5 bases short, with 17 bases between. The CDR3 is 15 residues long. Germline CDR1 reads SGHDN; CDR2 reads FVKESK. This chain's CDR3 is CASSPSEVASETQYF. Here the CDR3 DNA reads TGTGCCAGCAGCCCAAGTGAGGTTGCGTCCGAGACCCAGTACTTC.